This T cell receptor beta chain appears in the sequencing data of a study of T cell changes during pregnancy in multiple sclerosis. Assay used: immunoSEQ multiplex PCR; TCRdb lists only in-frame clones, some missing. The table lists 25,000 to 35,000 clones, approximately 89% of them singletons, with about 5.4% in the top ten. The V gene's germline CDR1 is GTSNPN and CDR2 SVGIG (reference sequence). The CDR3 runs 12 residues. V shed 2 bases and J shed 7 bases, with 11 bases lying between them. The receptor's source is a female donor with multiple sclerosis, enrolled in a pregnancy study. The sample in question was CD8+ T cells from peripheral blood mononuclear cells, obtained in the first trimester of pregnancy. The chain couples TRBV30 to TRBJ1-1; D unresolved. CDR3 nucleotides: TGTGCCTGGAGTAGAGGTCCCCGTGAAGCTTTCTTT. Translated: CAWSRGPREAFF. Based on the CDR3 plus reference TRBV30 and TRBJ1-1, the full variable domain is SQTIHQWPATLVQPVGSPLSLECTVEGTSNPNLYWYRQAAGRGLQLLFYSVGIGQISSEVPQNLSASRPQDRQFILSSKKLLLSDSGFYLCAWSRGPREAFFGQGTRLTVV.